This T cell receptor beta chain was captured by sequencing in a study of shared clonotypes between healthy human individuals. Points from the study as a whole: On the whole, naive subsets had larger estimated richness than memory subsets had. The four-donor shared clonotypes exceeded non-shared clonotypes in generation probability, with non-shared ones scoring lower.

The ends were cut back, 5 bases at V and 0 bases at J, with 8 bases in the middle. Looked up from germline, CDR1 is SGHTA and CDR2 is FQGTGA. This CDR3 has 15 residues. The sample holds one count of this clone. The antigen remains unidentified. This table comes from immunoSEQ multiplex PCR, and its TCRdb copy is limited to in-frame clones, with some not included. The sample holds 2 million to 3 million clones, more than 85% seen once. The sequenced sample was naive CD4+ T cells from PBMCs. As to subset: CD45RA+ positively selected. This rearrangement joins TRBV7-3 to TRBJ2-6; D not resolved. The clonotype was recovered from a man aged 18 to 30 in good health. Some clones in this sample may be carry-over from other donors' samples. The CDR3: CASSPQSSGANVLTF. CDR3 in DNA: TGTGCCAGCAGCCCACAGAGCTCTGGGGCCAACGTCCTGACTTTC.